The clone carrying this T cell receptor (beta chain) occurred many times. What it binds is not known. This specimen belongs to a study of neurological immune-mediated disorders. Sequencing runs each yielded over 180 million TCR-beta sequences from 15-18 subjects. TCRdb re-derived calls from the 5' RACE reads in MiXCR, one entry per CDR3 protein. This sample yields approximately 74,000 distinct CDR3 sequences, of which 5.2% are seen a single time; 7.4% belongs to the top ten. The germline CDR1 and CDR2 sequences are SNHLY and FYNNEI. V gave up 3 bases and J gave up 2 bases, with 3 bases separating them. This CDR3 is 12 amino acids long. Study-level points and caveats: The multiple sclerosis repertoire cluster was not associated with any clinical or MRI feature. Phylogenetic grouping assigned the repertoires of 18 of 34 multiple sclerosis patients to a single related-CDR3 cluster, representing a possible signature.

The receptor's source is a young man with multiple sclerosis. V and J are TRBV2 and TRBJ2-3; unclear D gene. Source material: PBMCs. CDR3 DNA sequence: TGTGCCAGCAGTGACTTCACAGATACGCAGTATTTT. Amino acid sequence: CASSDFTDTQYF.